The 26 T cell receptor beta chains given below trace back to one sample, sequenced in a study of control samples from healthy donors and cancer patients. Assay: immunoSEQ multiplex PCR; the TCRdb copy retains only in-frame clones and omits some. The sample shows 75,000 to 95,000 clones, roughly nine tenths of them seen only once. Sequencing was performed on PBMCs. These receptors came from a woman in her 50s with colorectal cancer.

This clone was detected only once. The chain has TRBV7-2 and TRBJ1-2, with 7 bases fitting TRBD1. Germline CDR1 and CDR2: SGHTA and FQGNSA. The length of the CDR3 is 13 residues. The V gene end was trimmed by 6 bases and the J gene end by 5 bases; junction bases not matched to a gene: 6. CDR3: CASSSGGTYGYTF. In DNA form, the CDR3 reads TGTGCCAGCAGTTCAGGGGGAACTTATGGCTACACCTTC.

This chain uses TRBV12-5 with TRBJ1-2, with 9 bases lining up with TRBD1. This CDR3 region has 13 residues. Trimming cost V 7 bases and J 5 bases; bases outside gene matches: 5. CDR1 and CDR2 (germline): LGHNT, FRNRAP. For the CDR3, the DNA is TGTGCTAGTGCTCGGACAGGGGCGTATGGCTACACCTTC. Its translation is CASARTGAYGYTF.

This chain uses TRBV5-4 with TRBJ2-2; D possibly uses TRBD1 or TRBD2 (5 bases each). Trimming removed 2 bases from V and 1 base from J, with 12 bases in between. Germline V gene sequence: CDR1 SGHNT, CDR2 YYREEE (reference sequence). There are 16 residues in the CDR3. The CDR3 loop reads CASSFRGPLNTGELFF. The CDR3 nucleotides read TGTGCCAGCAGCTTTAGGGGACCGCTGAACACCGGGGAGCTGTTTTTT.

The CDR3 region has the DNA TGCAGTGCTAGTCCGGATAGCAATCAGCCCCAGCATTTT. It is translated as CSASPDSNQPQHF. V usage is TRBV20-1 and J usage is TRBJ1-5; D unresolved. Germline CDR1 and CDR2: DFQATT and SNEGSKA (reference sequence). V lost 3 bases and J 0 bases, leaving 6 bases between the germline ends. The length of the CDR3 is 13 residues.

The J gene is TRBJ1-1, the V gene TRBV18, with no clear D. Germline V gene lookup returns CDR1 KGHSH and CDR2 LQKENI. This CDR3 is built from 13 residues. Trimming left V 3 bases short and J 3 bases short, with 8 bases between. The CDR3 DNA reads TGTGCCAGCTCACCGGTAAAGGACACTGAAGCTTTCTTT. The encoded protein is CASSPVKDTEAFF.

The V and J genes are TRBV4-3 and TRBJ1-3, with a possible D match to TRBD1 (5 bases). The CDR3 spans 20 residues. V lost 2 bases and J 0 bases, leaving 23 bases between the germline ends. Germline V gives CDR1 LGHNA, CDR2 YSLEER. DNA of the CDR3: TGCGCCAGCAGCCAAATCCCCCCAAGAGGAGGGACGGGCTCTGGAAACACCATATATTTT. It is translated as CASSQIPPRGGTGSGNTIYF.

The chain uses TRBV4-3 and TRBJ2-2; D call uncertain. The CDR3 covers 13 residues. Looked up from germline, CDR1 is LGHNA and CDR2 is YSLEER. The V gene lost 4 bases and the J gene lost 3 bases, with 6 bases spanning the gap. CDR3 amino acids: CASSPYDTGELFF. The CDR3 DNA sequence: TGCGCCAGCAGCCCCTACGACACCGGGGAGCTGTTTTTT.

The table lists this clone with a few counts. CDR3 sequence (DNA): TGTGCCAGCAGCTACAGGGGGATGAATTCACCCCTCCACTTT. It specifies CASSYRGMNSPLHF. The V gene is TRBV3-1 (or the pseudogene TRBV3-2), the J gene TRBJ1-6, with 8 positions matching TRBD1. The trim removed 5 bases at V and 7 bases at J, leaving 4 bases unmatched. The CDR3 covers 14 residues. The germline V gene has CDR1 LGHDT and CDR2 YNNKEL (reference sequence).

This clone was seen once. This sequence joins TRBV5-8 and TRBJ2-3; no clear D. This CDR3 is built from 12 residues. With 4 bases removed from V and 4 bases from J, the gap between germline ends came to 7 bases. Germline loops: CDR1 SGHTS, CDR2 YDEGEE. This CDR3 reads CASSPLPDTQYF. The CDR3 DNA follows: TGTGCCAGCAGCCCCCTCCCAGATACGCAGTATTTT.

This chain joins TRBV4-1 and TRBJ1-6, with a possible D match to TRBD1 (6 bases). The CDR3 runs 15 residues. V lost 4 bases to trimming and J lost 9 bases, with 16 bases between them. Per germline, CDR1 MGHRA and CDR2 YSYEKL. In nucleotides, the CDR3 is TGCGCCAGCAGCCCCGAGGGGGGGGAAGGTTCACCCCTCCACTTT. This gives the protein CASSPEGGEGSPLHF.

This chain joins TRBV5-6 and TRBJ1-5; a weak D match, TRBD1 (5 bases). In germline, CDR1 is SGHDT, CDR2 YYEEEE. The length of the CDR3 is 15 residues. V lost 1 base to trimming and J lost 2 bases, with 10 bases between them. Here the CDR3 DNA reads TGTGCCAGCAGCTTGAGGGGCTTGGGCAATCAGCCCCAGCATTTT. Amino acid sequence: CASSLRGLGNQPQHF.

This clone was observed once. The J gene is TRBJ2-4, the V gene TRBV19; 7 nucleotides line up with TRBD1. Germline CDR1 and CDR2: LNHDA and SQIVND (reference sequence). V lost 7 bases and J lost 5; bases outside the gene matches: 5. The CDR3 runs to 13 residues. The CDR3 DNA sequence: TGTGCCAGTACCAGGGACAGCCAAAACATTCAGTACTTC. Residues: CASTRDSQNIQYF. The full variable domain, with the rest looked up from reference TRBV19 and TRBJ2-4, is DGGITQSPKYLFRKEGQNVTLSCEQNLNHDAMYWYRQDPGQGLRLIYYSQIVNDFQKGDIAEGYSVSREKKESFPLTVTSAQKNPTAFYLCASTRDSQNIQYFGAGTRLSVL.

The CDR3 here is CASSSGANQPQHF. The CDR3 DNA reads TGTGCCAGCAGCTCCGGGGCCAATCAGCCCCAGCATTTT. The rearrangement uses TRBV7-3 and TRBJ1-5; a weak D match, TRBD1 (5 bases). Germline-derived CDR1 and CDR2 are SGHTA and FQGTGA. The CDR3 sequence is 13 residues long. Trimming removed 4 bases at V and 3 bases at J, with 7 bases between.

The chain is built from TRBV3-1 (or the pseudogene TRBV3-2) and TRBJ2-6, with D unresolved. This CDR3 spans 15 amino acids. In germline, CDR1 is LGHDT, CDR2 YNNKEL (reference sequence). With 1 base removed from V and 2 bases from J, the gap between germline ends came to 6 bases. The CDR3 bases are TGTGCCAGCAGCCAAGTGATGCCTGGGGCCAACGTCCTGACTTTC. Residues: CASSQVMPGANVLTF.

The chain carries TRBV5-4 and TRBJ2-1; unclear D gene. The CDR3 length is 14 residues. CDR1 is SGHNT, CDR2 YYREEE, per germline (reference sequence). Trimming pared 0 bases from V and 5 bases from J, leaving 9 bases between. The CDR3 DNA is TGTGCCAGCAGCTTGGGACTCCTCGACAATGAGCAGTTCTTC. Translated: CASSLGLLDNEQFF. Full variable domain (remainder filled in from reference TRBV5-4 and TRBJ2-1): ETGVTQSPTHLIKTRGQQVTLRCSSQSGHNTVSWYQQALGQGPQFIFQYYREEENGRGNFPPRFSGLQFPNYSSELNVNALELDDSALYLCASSLGLLDNEQFFGPGTRLTVL.

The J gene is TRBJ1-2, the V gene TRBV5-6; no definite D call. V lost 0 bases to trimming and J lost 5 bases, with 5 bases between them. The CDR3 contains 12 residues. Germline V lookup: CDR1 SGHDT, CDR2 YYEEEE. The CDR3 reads CASSLGGYGYTF. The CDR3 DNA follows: TGTGCCAGCAGCTTGGGGGGATATGGCTACACCTTC.

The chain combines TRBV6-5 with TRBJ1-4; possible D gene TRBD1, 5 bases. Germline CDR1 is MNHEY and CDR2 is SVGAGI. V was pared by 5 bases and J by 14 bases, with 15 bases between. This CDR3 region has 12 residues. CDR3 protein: CASSPSQDRLFF. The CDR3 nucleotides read TGTGCCAGCAGTCCCTCACAGGATCGTCTGTTTTTT.

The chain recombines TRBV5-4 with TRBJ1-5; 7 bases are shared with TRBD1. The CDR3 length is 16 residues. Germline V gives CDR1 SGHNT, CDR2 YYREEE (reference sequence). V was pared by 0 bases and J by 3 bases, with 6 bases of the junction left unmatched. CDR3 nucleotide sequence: TGTGCCAGCAGCTTGGTCCCGGGACAGAACAATCAGCCCCAGCATTTT. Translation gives CASSLVPGQNNQPQHF.

The CDR3 loop is CASSDRSGDQPQHF. The CDR3 DNA reads TGTGCCAGCAGTGATAGGAGTGGGGATCAGCCCCAGCATTTT. This chain joins TRBV2 and TRBJ1-5; D is unclear. V lost 3 bases and J 5 bases, leaving 11 bases between the germline ends. Germline V lookup: CDR1 SNHLY, CDR2 FYNNEI. CDR3 length: 14 amino acids.

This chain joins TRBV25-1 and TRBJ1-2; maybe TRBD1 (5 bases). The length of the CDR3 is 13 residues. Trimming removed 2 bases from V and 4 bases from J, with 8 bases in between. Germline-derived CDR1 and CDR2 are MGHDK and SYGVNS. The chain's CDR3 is CASSETGTYGYTF. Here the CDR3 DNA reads TGTGCCAGCAGTGAAACAGGCACCTATGGCTACACCTTC.

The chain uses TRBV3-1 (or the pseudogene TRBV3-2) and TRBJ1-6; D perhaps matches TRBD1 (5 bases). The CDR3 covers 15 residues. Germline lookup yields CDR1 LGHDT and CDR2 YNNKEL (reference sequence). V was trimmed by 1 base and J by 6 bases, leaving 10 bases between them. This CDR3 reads CASSQVYGGNSPLHF. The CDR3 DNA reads TGTGCCAGCAGCCAAGTTTACGGGGGTAATTCACCCCTCCACTTT.

CDR3 residues: CASSEGLAGYDTQYF. As DNA, the CDR3 is TGTGCCAGCAGTGAGGGACTAGCGGGGTATGATACGCAGTATTTT. The chain joins TRBV2 to TRBJ2-3; TRBD2 matches 13 bases. Germline-derived CDR1 and CDR2 are SNHLY and FYNNEI. This CDR3 spans 15 amino acids. With 3 bases clipped from V and 6 bases from J, the junction kept 3 bases outside the gene matches.

CDR3 bases: TGTGCCAGCACCGTCGGGGTAGTTGCTGGAAACACCATATATTTT. Translation: CASTVGVVAGNTIYF. The chain joins TRBV21-1 to TRBJ1-3. TRBV21-1 is a documented pseudogene. The CDR3 consists of 15 residues.

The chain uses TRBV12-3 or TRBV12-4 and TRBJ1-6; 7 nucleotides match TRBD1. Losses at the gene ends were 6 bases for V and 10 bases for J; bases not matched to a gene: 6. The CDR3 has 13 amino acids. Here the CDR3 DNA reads TGTGCCAGCAGCGAACAGGGGAAGTCACCCCTCCACTTT. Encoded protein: CASSEQGKSPLHF.

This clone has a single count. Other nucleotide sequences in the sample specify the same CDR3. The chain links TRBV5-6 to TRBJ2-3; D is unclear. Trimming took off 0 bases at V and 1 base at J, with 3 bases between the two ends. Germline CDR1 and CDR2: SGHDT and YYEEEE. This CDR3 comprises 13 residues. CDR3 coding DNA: TGTGCCAGCAGCTTGGTAGGCACAGATACGCAGTATTTT. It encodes CASSLVGTDTQYF.

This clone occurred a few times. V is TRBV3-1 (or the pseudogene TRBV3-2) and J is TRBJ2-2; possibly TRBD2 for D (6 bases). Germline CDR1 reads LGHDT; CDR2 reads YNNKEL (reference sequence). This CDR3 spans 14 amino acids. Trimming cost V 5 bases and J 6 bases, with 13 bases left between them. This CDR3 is CASSRTRRAGELFF. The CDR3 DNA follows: TGTGCCAGCAGCAGAACCCGGAGGGCCGGGGAGCTGTTTTTT.